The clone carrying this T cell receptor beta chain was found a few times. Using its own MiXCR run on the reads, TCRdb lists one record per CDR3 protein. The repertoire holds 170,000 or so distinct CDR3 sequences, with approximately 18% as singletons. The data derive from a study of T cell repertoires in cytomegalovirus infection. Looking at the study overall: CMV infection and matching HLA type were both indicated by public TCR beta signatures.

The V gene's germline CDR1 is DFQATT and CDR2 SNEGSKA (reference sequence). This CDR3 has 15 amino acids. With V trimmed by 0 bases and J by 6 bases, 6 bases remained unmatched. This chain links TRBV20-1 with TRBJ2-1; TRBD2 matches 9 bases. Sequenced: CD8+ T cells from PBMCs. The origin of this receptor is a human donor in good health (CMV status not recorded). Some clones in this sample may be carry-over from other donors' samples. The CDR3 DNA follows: TGCAGTGCTAGAGATCGGCTAGCGGGAACCAATGAGCAGTTCTTC. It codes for CSARDRLAGTNEQFF.